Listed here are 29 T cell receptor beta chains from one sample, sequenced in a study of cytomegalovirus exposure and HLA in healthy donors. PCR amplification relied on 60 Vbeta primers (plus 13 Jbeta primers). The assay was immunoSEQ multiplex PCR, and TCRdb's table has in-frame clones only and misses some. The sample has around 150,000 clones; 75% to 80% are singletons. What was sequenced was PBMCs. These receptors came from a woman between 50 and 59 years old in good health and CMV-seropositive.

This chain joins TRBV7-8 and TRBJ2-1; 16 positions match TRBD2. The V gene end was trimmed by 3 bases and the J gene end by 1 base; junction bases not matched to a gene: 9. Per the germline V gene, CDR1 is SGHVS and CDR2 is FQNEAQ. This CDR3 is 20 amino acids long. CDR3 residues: CASSFLTGLAGGPSYNEQFF. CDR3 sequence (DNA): TGTGCCAGCAGCTTTCTTACGGGACTAGCGGGAGGGCCGTCCTACAATGAGCAGTTCTTC.

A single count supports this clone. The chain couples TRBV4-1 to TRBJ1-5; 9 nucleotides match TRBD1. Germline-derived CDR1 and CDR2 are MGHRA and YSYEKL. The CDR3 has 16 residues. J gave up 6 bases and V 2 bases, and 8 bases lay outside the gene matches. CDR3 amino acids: CASSQLGQGYFQPQHF. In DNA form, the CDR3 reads TGCGCCAGCAGCCAACTCGGACAGGGGTATTTTCAGCCCCAGCATTTT.

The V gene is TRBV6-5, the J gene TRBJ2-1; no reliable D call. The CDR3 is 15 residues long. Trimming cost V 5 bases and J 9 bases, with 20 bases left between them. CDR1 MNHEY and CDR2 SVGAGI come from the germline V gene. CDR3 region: CASSRAPLRSGEQFF. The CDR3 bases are TGTGCCAGCAGTCGTGCGCCCCTTCGATCGGGTGAGCAGTTCTTC.

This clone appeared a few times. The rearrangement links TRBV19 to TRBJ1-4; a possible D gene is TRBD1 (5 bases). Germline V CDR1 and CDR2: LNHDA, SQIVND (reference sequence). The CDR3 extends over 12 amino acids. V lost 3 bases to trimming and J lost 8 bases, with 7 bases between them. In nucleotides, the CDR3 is TGTGCCAGTAGTATGGCAGGGGAAAAACTGTTTTTT. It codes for CASSMAGEKLFF.

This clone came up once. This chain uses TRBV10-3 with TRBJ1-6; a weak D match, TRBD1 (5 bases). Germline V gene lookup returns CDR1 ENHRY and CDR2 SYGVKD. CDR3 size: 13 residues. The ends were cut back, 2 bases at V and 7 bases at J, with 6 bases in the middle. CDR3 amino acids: CAISEQGNSPLHF. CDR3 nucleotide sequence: TGTGCCATCAGTGAGCAGGGAAATTCACCCCTCCACTTT.

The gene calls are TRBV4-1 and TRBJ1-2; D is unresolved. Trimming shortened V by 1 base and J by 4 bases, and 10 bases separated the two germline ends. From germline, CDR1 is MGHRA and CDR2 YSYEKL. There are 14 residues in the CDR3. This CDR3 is CASSQVAGSYGYTF. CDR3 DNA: TGCGCCAGCAGCCAAGTTGCCGGGTCCTATGGCTACACCTTC.

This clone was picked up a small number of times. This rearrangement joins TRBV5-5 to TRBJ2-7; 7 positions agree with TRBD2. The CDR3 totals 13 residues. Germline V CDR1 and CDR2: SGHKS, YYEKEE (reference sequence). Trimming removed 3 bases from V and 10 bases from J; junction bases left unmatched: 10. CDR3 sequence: CASSSSLAEPQYF. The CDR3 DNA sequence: TGTGCCAGCAGCTCGTCCCTAGCGGAACCTCAGTACTTC.

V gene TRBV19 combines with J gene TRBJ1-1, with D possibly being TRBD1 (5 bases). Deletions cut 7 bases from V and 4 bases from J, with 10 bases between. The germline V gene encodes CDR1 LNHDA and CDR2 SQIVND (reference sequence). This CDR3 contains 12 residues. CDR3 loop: CASTWGTTEAFF. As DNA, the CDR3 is TGTGCCAGTACCTGGGGCACCACTGAAGCTTTCTTT.

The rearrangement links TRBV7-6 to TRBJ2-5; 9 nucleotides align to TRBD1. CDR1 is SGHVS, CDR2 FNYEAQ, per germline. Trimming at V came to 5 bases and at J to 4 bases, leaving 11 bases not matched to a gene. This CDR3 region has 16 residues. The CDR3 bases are TGTGCCAGCAGCCTCCGGGGACAGGGCCGAGGAGAGACCCAGTACTTC. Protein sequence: CASSLRGQGRGETQYF.

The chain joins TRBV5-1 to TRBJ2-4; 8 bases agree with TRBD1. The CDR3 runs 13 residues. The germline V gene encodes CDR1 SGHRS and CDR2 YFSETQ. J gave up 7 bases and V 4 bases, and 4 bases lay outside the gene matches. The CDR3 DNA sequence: TGCGCCAGCAGCGTTACAGGGGGGAACATTCAGTACTTC. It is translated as CASSVTGGNIQYF.

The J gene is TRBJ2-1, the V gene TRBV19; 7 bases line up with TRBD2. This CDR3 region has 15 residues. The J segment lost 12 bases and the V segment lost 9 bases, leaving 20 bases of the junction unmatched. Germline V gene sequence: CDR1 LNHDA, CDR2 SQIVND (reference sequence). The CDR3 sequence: CASTVNSGLTMRQFF. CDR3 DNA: TGTGCCAGCACTGTTAATAGCGGGCTTACAATGAGGCAGTTCTTC.

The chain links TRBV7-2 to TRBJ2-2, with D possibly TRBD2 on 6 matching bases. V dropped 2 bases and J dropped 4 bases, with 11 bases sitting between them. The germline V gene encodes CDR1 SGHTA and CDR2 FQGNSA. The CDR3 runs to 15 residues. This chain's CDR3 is CASSLQSGGTGELFF. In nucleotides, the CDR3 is TGTGCCAGCAGCTTACAATCCGGGGGCACCGGGGAGCTGTTTTTT.

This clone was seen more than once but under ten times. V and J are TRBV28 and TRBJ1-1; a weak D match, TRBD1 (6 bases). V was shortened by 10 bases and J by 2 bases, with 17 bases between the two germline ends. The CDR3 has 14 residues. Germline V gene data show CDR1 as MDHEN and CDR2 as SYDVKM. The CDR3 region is CATRPSGANTEAFF. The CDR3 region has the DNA TGTGCCACCAGGCCCTCAGGGGCAAACACTGAAGCTTTCTTT.

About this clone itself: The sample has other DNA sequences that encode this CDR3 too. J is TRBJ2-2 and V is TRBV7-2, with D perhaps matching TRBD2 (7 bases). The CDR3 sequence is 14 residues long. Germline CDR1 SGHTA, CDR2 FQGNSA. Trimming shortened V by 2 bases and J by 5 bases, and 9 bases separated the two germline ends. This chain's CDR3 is CASSLKGGTGELFF. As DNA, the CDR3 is TGTGCCAGCAGCTTAAAGGGGGGGACCGGGGAGCTGTTTTTT.

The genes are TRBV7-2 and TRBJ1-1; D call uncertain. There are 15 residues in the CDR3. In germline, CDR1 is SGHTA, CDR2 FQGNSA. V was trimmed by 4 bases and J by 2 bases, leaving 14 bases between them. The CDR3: CASSSGGRINTEAFF. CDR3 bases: TGTGCCAGCAGCTCGGGTGGCCGAATAAACACTGAAGCTTTCTTT.

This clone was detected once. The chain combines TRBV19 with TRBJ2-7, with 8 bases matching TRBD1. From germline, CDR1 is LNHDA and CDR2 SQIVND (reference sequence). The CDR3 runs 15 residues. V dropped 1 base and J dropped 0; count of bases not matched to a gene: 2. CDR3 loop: CASSIGQGISYEQYF. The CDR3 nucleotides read TGTGCCAGTAGTATAGGACAGGGGATCTCCTACGAGCAGTACTTC.

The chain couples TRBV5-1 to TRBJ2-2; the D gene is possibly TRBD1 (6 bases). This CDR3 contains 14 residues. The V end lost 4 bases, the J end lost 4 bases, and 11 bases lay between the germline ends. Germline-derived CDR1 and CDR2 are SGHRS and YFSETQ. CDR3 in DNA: TGCGCCAGCAGCCCCGAGGGGGTCACCGGGGAGCTGTTTTTT. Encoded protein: CASSPEGVTGELFF.

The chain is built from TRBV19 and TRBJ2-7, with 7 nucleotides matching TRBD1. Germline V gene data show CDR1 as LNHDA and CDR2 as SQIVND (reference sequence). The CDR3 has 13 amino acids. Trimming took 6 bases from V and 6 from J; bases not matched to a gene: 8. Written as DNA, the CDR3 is TGTGCCAGTAGCTTGACAGGGATCGGCGAGCAGTACTTC. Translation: CASSLTGIGEQYF.

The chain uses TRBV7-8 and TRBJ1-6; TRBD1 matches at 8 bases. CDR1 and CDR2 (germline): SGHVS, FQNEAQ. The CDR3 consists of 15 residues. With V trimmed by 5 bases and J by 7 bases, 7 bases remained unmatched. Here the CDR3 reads CASSRRQGRNSPLHF. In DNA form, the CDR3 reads TGTGCCAGCAGCCGTAGACAGGGGCGCAATTCACCCCTCCACTTT.

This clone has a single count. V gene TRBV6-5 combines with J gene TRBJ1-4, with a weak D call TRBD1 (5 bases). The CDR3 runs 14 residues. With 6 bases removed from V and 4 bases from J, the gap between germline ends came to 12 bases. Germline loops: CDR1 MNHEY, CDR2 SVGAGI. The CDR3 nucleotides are TGTGCCAGCAGCGAGACAGATTATAATGAAAAACTGTTTTTT. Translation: CASSETDYNEKLFF.

Here the CDR3 reads CASSRLAAKETQYF. DNA of the CDR3: TGTGCCAGTAGTCGGCTAGCGGCAAAAGAGACCCAGTACTTC. This chain uses TRBV19 with TRBJ2-5, with 7 bases that match TRBD2. From germline, CDR1 is LNHDA and CDR2 SQIVND (reference sequence). J was trimmed by 3 bases and V by 5 bases; bases with no gene match: 6. CDR3 length: 14 amino acids.

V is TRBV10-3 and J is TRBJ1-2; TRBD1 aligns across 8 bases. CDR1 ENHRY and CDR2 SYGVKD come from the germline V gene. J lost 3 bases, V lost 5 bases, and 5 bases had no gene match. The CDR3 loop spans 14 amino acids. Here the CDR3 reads CAISRADRDYGYTF. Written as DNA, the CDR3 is TGTGCCATCAGTCGAGCGGACAGGGACTATGGCTACACCTTC.

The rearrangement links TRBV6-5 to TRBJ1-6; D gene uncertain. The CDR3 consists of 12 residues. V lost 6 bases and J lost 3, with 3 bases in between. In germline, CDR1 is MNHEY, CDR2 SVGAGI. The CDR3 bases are TGTGCCAGCAGGAGCTATAATTCACCCCTCCACTTT. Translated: CASRSYNSPLHF.

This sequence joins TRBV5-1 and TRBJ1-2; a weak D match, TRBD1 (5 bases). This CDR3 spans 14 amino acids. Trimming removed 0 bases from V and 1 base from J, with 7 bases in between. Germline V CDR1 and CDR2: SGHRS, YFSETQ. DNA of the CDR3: TGCGCCAGCAGCTTGGGACAGTTTAACTATGGCTACACCTTC. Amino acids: CASSLGQFNYGYTF. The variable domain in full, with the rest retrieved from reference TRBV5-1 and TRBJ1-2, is KAGVTQTPRYLIKTRGQQVTLSCSPISGHRSVSWYQQTPGQGLQFLFEYFSETQRNKGNFPGRFSGRQFSNSRSEMNVSTLELGDSALYLCASSLGQFNYGYTFGSGTRLTVV.

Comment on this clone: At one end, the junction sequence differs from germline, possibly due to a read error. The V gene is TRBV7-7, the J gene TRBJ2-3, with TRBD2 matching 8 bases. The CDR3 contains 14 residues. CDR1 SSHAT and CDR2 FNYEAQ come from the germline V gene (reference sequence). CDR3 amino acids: CASSPTSVTDTQYF. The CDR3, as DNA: TGTGCTAGCAGCCCGACTAGCGTCACAGATACGCAGTATTTT.

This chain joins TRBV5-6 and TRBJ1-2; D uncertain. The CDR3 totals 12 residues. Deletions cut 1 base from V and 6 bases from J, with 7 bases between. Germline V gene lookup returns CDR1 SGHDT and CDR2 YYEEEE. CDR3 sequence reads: CASSLNRNGYTF. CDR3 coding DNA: TGTGCCAGCAGCTTGAACAGAAATGGCTACACCTTC.

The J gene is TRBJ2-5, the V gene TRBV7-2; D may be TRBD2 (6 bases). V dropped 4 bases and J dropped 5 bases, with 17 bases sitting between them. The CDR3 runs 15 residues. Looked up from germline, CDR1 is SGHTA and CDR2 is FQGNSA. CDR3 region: CASSSRFGGEETQYF. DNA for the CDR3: TGTGCCAGCAGCTCCCGTTTCGGCGGGGAGGAGACCCAGTACTTC.

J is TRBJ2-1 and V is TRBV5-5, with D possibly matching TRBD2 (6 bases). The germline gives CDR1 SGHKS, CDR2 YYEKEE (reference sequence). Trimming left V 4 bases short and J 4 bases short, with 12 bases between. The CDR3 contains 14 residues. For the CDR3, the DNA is TGTGCCAGCAGCCTCAGACTAGAATACAATGAGCAGTTCTTC. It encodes CASSLRLEYNEQFF.

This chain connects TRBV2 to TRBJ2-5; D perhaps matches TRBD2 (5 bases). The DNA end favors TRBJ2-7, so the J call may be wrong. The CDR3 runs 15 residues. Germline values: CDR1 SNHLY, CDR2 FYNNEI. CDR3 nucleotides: TGTGCCAGCAGTGCACTAGTCCCGAGCTCCTACGAGCAGTACTTC. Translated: CASSALVPSSYEQYF.